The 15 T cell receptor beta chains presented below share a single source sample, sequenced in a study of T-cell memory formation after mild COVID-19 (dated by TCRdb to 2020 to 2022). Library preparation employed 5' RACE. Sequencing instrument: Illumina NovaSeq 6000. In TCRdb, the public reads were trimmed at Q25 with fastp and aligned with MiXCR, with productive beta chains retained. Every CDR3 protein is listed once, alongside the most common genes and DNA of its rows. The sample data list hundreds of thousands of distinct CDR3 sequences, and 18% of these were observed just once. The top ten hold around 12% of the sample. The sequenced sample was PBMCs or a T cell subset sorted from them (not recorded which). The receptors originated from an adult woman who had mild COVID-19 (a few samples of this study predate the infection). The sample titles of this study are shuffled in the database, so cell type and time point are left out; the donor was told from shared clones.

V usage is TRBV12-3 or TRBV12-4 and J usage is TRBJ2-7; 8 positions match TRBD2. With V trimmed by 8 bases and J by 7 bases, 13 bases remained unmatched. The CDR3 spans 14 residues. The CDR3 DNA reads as TGTGCCAGCCAGCTCAGCGGGGGTGTAGGGGAGCAGTACTTC. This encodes CASQLSGGVGEQYF.

CDR3: CSHSQGSNQPQHF. In DNA, the CDR3 is TGCAGCCACTCACAGGGTAGCAATCAGCCCCAGCATTTT. The gene calls are TRBV29-1 and TRBJ1-5; a weak D match, TRBD1 (6 bases). CDR1 is SQVTM, CDR2 ANQGSEA, per germline. This CDR3 is 13 amino acids long. V gave up 8 bases and J gave up 0 bases, with 11 bases separating them.

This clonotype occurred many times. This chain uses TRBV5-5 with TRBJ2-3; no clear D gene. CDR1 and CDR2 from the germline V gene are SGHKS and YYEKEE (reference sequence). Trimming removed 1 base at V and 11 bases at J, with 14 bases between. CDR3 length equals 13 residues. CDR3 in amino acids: CASSLHDLEVQYF. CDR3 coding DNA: TGTGCCAGCAGCTTGCATGACTTAGAGGTGCAGTATTTT.

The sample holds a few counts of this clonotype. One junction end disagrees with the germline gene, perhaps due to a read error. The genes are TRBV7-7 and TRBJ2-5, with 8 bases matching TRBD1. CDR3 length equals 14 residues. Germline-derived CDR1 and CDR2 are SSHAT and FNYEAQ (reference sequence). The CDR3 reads CASSLWDRQETQYF. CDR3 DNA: TGTGCTAGCAGCTTATGGGACAGGCAAGAGACCCAGTACTTC.

As DNA, the CDR3 is TGTGCCAGCTTCCTTACCGAGCAGTACTTC. Protein sequence: CASFLTEQYF. This chain uses TRBV27 with TRBJ2-7; D gene unclear. Trimming cost V 8 bases and J 6 bases, with 8 bases left between them. Per the germline V gene, CDR1 is MNHEY and CDR2 is SMNVEV (reference sequence). The CDR3 consists of 10 residues.

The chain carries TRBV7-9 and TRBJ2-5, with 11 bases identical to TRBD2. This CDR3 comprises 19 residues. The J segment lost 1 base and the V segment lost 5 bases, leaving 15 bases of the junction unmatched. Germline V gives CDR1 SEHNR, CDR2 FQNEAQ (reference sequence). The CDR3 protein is CASSPVTLLAGALQETQYF. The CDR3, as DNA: TGTGCCAGCAGCCCCGTCACCCTACTAGCGGGGGCCCTCCAAGAGACCCAGTACTTC.

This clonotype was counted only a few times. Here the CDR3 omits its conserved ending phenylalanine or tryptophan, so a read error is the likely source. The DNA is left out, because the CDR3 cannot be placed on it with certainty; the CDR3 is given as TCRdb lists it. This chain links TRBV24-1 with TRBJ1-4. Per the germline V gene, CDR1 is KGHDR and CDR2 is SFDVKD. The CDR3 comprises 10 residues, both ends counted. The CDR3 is CATHRIQFVN.

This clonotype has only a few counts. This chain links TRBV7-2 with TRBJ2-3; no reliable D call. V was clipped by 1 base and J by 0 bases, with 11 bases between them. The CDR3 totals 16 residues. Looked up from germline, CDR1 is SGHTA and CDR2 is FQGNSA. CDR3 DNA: TGTGCCAGCAGCTTAGTATGGTTTCCTAGCACAGATACGCAGTATTTT. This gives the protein CASSLVWFPSTDTQYF.

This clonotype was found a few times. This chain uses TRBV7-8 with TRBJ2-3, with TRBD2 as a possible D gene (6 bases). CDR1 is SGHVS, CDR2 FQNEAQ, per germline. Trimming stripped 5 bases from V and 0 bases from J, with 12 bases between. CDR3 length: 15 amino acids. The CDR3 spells CASSPRDSSTDTQYF. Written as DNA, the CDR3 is TGTGCCAGCAGCCCCCGGGACTCCAGCACAGATACGCAGTATTTT.

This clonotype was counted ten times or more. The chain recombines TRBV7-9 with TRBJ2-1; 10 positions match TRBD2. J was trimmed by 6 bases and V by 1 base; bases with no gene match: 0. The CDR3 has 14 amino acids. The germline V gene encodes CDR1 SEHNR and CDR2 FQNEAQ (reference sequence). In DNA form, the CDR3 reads TGTGCCAGCAGCTTAGGGACTAGCGGCAATGAGCAGTTCTTC. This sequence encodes CASSLGTSGNEQFF.

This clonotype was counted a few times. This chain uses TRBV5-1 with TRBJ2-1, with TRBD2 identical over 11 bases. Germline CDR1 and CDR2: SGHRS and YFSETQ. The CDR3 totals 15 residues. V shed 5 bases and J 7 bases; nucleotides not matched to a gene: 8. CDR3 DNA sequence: TGCGCCAGCAGTTCGGACCTAGCGGGAGGTAATGAGCAGTTCTTC. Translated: CASSSDLAGGNEQFF.

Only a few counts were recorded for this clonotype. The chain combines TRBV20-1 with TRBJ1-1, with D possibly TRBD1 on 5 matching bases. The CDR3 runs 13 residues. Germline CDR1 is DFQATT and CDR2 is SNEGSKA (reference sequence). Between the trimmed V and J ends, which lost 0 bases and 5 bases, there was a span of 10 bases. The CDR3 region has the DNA TGCAGTGCTAGAGAGGGGGAGAGAACTGAAGCTTTCTTT. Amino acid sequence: CSAREGERTEAFF.

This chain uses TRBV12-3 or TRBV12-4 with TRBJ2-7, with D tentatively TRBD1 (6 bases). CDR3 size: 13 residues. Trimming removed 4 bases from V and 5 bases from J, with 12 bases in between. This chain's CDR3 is CASSWQNRDEQYF. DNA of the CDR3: TGTGCCAGCAGTTGGCAAAACAGGGACGAGCAGTACTTC.

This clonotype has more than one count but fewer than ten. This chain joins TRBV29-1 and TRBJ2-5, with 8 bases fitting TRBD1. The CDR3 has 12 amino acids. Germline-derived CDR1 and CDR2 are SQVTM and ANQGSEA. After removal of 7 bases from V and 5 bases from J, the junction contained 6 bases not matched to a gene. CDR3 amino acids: CSGTGYGETQYF. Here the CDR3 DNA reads TGCAGCGGGACAGGGTATGGGGAGACCCAGTACTTC.

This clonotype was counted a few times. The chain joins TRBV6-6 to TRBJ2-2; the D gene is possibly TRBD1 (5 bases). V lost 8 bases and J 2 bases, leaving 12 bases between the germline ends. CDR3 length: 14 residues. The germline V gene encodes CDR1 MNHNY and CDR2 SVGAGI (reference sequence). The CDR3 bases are TGTGCCAGCGCAATTGGGGCCAACACCGGGGAGCTGTTTTTT. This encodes CASAIGANTGELFF.